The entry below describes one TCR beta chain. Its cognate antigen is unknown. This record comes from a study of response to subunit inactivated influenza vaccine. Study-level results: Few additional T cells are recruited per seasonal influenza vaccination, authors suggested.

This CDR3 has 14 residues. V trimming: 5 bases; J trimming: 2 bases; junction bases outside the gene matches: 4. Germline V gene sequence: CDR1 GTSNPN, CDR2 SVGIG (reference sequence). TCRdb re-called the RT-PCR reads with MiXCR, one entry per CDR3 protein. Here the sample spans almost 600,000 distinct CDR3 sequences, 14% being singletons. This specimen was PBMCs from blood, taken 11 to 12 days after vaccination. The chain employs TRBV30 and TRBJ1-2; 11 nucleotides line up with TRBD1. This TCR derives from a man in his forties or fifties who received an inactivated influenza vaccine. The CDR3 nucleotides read TGTGCCTGGTTTCGGGACAGGGGGAACTATGGCTACACCTTC. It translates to CAWFRDRGNYGYTF.